This T cell receptor beta chain stems from a study of vaccination and CD4 T cells after COVID-19. In the study overall: Stimulation of the cells used overlapping spike peptide pools from SARS-CoV-2 and from the common cold coronaviruses HCoV-NL63, HCoV-OC43 and HCoV-229E.

Points on this clonotype: Antigen: not known.

The Oncomine TCR Beta short-read assay was applied to DNA of cultured CD4+ T cells. From CD4+ T cells that had been cultured, genomic DNA was extracted. TCRdb processed the PCR reads anew with MiXCR; each CDR3 protein has one entry. The table records about 15,000 distinct CDR3 sequences, about 42% of them present only once. Treatment indicated: 10-day PBMC culture with coronavirus spike peptide pools or control peptides (ViraFEST assay). Following expansion of antigen-specific T cells with peptide pools, ViraFEST then sequenced TCRs. CDR3 length: 12 amino acids. Trimming pared 4 bases from V and 9 bases from J, leaving 10 bases between. CDR1 is SGHRS, CDR2 YFSETQ, per germline.

The source is a human donor with COVID-19. The chain has TRBV5-1 and TRBJ2-2; either TRBD1 or TRBD2 may supply D (5 bases each). Source material: cultured CD4+ T cells from blood. The chain's CDR3 is CASSGTQRELFF. The CDR3 nucleotides read TGCGCCAGCAGCGGGACGCAAAGGGAGCTGTTTTTT.